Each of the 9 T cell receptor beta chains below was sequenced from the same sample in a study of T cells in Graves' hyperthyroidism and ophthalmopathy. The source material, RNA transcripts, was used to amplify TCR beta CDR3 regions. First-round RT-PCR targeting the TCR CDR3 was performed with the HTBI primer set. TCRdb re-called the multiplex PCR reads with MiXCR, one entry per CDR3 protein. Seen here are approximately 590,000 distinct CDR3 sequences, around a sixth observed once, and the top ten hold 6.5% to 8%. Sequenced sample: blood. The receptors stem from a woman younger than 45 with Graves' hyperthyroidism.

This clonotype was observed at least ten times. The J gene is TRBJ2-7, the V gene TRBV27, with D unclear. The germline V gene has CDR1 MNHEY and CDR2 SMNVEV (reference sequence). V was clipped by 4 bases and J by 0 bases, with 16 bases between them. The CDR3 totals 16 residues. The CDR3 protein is CASSYVSASRSYEQYF. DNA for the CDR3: TGTGCCAGCAGTTATGTCAGCGCCTCACGCTCCTACGAGCAGTACTTC.

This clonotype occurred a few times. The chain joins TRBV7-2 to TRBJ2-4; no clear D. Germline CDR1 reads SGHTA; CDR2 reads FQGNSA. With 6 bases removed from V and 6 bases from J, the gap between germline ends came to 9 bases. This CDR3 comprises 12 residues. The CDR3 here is CASRDGGNIQYF. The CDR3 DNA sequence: TGTGCCAGCAGGGACGGTGGAAACATTCAGTACTTC.

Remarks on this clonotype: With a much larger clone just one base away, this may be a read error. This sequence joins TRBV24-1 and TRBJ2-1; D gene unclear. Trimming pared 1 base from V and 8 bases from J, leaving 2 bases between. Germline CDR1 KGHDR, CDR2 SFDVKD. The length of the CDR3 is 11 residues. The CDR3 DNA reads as TGTGCCACCAGTGATTTCGATGAGCAGTTCTTC. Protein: CATSDFDEQFF.

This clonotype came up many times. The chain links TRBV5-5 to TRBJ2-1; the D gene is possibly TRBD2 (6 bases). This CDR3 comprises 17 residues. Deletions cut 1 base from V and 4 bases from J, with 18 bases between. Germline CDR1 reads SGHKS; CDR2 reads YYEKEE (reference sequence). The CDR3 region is CASSLSLSSGVYNEQFF. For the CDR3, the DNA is TGTGCCAGCAGCTTGAGTTTGAGTAGCGGTGTATACAATGAGCAGTTCTTC.

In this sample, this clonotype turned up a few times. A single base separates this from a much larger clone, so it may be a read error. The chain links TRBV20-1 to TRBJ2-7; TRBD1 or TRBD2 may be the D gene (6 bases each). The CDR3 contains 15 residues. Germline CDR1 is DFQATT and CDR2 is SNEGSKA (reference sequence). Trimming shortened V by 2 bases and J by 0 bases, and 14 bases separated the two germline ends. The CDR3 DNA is TGCAGTGCTAGACAGGGGAGGAACGACTCCTACGAGCAGTACTTC. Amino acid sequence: CSARQGRNDSYEQYF.

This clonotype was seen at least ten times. CDR3 coding DNA: TGCAGTGCTAGAGTATTCGAGGATAGCAATCAGCCCCAGCATTTT. This sequence encodes CSARVFEDSNQPQHF. The rearrangement links TRBV20-1 to TRBJ1-5; D is undetermined. Germline lookup yields CDR1 DFQATT and CDR2 SNEGSKA (reference sequence). V gave up 1 base and J gave up 0 bases, with 10 bases separating them. The CDR3 sequence is 15 residues long.

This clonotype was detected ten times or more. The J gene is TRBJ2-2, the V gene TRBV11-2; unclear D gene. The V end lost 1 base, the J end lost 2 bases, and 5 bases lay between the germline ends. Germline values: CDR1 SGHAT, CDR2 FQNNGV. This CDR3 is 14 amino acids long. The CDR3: CASSLVGNTGELFF. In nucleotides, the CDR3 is TGTGCCAGCAGCTTAGTCGGAAACACCGGGGAGCTGTTTTTT.

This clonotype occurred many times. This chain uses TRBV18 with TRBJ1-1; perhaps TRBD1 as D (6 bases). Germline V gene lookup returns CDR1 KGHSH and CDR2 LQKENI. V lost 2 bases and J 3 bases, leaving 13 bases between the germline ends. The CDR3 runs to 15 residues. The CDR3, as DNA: TGTGCCAGCTCACCATTCAGGGGCCAAGACACTGAAGCTTTCTTT. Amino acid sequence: CASSPFRGQDTEAFF.

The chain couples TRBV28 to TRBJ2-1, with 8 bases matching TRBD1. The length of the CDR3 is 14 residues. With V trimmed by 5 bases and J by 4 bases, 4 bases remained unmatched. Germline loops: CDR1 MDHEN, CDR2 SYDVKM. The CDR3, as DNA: TGTGCCAGCAGTGAAGGGACAGGATACAATGAGCAGTTCTTC. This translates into CASSEGTGYNEQFF.